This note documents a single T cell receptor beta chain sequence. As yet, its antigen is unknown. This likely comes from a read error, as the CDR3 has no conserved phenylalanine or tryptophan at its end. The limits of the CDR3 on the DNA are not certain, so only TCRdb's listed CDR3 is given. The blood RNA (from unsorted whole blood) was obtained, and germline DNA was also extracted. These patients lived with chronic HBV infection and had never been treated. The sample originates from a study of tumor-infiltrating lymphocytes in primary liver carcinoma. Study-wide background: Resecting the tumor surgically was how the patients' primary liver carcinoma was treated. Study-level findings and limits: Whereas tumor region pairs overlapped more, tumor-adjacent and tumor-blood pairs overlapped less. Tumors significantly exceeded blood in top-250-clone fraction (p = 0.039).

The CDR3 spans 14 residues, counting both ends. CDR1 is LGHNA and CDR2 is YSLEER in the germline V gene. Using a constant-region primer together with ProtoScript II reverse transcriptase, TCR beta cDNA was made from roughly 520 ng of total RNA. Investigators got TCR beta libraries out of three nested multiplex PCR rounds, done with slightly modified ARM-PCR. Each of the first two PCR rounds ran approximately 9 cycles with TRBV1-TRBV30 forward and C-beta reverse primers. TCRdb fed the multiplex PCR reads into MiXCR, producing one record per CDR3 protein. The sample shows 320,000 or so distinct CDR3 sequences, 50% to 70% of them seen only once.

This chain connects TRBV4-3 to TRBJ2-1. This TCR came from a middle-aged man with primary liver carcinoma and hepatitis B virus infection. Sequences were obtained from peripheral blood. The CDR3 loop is CASSQDTQYNEQSL.